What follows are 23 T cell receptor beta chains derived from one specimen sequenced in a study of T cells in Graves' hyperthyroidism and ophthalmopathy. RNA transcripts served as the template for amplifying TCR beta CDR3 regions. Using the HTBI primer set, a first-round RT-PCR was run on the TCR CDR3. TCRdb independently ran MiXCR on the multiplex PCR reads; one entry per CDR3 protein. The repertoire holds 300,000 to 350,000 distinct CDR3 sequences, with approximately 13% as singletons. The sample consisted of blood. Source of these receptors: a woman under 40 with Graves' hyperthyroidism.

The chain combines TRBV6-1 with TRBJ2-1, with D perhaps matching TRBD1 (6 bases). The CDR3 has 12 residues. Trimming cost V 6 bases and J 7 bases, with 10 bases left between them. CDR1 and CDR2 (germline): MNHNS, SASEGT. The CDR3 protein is CASRRGGNEQFF. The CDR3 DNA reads TGTGCCAGCAGGAGAGGGGGAAATGAGCAGTTCTTC.

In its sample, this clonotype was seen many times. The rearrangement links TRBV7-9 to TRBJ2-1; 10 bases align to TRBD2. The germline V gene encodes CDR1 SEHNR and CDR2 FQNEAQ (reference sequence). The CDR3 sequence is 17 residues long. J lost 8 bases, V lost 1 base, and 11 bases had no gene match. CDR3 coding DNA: TGTGCCAGCAGCTTAGACGATTTGAGCGGGAGGGCCCATGAGCAGTTCTTC. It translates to CASSLDDLSGRAHEQFF.

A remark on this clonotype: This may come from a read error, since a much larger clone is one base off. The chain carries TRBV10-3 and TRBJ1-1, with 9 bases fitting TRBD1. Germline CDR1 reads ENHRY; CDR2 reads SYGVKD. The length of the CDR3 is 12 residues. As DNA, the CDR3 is TGTACCTCCGGAGGACAGGGGAGTCGCGTTTTCTTT. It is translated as CTSGGQGSRVFF.

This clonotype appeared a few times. The CDR3 nucleotides read TGTGCCAGCACCCCGGACAGGAATAACTATGGCTACACCTTC. Translation: CASTPDRNNYGYTF. The chain employs TRBV11-2 and TRBJ1-2; TRBD1 matches at 7 bases. Germline V gives CDR1 SGHAT, CDR2 FQNNGV. The trim removed 7 bases at V and 1 base at J, leaving 6 bases unmatched. The CDR3 has 14 amino acids.

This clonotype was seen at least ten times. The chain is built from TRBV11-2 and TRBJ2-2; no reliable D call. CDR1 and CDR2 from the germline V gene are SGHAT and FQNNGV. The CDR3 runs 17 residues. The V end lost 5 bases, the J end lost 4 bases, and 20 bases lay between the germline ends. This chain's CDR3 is CASSPALSGRGTGELFF. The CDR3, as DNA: TGTGCCAGCAGCCCCGCTTTGTCGGGCCGCGGCACCGGGGAGCTGTTTTTT.

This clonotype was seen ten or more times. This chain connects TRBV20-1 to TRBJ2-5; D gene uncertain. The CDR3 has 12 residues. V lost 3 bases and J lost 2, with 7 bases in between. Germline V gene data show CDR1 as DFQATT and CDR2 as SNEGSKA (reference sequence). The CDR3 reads CSARRAQETQYF. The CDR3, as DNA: TGCAGTGCTAGGAGAGCACAAGAGACCCAGTACTTC.

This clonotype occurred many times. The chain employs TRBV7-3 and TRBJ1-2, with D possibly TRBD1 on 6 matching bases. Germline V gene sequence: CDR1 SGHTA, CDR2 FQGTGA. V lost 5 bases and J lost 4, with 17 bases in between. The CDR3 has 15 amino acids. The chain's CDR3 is CASSNPDRTSYGYTF. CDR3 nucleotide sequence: TGTGCCAGCAGCAACCCAGACAGGACCTCCTATGGCTACACCTTC.

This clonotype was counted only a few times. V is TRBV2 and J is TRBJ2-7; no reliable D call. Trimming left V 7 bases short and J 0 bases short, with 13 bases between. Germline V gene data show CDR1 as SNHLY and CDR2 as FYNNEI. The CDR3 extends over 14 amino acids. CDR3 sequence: CASMPRADSYEQYF. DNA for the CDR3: TGTGCCAGCATGCCTCGGGCTGACTCCTACGAGCAGTACTTC.

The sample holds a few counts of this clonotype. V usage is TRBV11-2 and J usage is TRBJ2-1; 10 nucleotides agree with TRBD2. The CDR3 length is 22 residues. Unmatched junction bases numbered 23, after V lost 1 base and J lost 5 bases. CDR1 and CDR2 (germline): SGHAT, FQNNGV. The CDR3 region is CASSLVWTLASGRTQIHNEQFF. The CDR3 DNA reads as TGTGCCAGCAGCTTAGTATGGACCTTGGCTAGCGGGAGAACCCAAATACACAATGAGCAGTTCTTC.

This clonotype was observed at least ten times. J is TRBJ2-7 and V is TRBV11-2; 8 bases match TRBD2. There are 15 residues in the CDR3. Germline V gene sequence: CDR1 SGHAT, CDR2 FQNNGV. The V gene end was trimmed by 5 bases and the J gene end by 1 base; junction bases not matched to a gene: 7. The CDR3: CASSIGLADSYEQYF. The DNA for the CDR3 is TGTGCCAGCAGCATTGGACTAGCCGATTCCTACGAGCAGTACTTC.

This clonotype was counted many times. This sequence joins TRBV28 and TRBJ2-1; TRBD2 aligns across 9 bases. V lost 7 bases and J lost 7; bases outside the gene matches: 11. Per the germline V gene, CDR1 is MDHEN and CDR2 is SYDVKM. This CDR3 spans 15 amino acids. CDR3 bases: TGTGCCAGCAACAAGATAGCGGGAGTGAGTAATGAGCAGTTCTTC. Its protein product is CASNKIAGVSNEQFF.

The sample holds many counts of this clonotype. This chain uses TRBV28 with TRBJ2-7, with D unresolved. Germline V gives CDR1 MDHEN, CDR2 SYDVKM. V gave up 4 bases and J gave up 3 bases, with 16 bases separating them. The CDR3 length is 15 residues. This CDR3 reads CASSSLRPGSYEQYF. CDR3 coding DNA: TGTGCCAGCAGTTCGTTAAGGCCAGGCAGCTACGAGCAGTACTTC.

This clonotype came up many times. The CDR3 region is CASSSGGSQETQYF. CDR3 nucleotides: TGTGCCAGTAGTTCGGGAGGGAGTCAAGAGACCCAGTACTTC. The gene calls are TRBV19 and TRBJ2-5; 8 nucleotides line up with TRBD2. This CDR3 is built from 14 residues. V shed 5 bases and J 2 bases; nucleotides not matched to a gene: 4. Germline CDR1 and CDR2: LNHDA and SQIVND (reference sequence).

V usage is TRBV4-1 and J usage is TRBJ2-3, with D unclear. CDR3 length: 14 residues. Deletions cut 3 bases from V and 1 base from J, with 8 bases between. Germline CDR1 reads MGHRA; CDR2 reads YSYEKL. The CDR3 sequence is CASSQGKGTDTQYF. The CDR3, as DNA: TGCGCCAGCAGCCAGGGCAAAGGCACAGATACGCAGTATTTT.

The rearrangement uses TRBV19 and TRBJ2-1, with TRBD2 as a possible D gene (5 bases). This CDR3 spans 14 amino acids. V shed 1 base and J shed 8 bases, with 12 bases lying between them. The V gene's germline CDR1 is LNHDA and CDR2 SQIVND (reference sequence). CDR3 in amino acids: CASSIVGSYDEQFF. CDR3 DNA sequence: TGTGCCAGTAGTATAGTTGGGAGTTACGATGAGCAGTTCTTC. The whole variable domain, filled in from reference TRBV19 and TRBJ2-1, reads DGGITQSPKYLFRKEGQNVTLSCEQNLNHDAMYWYRQDPGQGLRLIYYSQIVNDFQKGDIAEGYSVSREKKESFPLTVTSAQKNPTAFYLCASSIVGSYDEQFFGPGTRLTVL.

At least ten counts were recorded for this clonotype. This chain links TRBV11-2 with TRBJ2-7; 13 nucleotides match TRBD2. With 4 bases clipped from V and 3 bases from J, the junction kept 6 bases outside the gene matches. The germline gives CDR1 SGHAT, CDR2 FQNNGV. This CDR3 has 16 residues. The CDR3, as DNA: TGTGCCAGCAGCTACCAGACTAGCGGGAGGTACTACGAGCAGTACTTC. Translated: CASSYQTSGRYYEQYF.

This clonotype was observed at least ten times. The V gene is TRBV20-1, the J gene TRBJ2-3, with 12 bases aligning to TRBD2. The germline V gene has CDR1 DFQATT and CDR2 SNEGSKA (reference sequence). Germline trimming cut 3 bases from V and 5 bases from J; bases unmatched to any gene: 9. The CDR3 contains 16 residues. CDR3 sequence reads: CSASPASSGRGDTQYF. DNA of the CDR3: TGCAGTGCTAGTCCTGCTTCTAGCGGGAGGGGAGATACGCAGTATTTT.

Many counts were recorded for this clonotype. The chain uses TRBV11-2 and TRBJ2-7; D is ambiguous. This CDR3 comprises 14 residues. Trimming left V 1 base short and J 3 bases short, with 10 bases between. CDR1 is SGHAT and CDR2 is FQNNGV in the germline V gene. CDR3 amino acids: CASSLGSSGYEQYF. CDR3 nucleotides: TGTGCCAGCAGCTTAGGTTCTTCGGGCTACGAGCAGTACTTC.

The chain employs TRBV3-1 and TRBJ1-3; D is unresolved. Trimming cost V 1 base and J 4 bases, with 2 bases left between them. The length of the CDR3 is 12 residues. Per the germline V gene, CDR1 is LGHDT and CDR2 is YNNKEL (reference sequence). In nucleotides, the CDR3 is TGTGCCAGCAGCCAAGCCGGAAACACCATATATTTT. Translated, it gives CASSQAGNTIYF.

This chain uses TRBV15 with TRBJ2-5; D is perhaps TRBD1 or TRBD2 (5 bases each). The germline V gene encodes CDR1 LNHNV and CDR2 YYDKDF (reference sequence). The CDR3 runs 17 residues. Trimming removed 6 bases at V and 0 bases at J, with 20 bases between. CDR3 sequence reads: CATRRGYEDTDQETQYF. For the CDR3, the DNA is TGTGCCACCAGGAGGGGATATGAGGACACCGACCAAGAGACCCAGTACTTC.

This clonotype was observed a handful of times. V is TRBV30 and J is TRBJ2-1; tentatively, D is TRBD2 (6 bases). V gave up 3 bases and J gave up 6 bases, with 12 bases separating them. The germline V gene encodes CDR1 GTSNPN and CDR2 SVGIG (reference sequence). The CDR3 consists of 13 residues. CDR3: CAWSPGTSNEQFF. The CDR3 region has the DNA TGTGCCTGGAGCCCCGGGACTTCCAATGAGCAGTTCTTC.

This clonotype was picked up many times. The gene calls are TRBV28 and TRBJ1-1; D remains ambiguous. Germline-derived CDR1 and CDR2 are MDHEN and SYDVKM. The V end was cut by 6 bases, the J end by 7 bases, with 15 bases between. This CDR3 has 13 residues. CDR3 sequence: CASSYGRALEAFF. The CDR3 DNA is TGTGCCAGCAGCTACGGCCGGGCTCTTGAAGCTTTCTTT.

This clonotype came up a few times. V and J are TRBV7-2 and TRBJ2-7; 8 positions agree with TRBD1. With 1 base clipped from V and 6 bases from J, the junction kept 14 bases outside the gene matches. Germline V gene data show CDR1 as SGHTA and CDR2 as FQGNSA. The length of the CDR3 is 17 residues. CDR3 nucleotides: TGTGCCAGCAGCTTAGAAAGTAGACCAGGGGGCTCGGGCGAGCAGTACTTC. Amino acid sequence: CASSLESRPGGSGEQYF.